This TCR beta chain was recovered during a study of T-cell reconstitution after alpha-beta-depleted transplantation in children (dated by TCRdb to the mid-2010s). For context, the study as a whole: Using TCR repertoire profiling, the study followed T-cell immune reconstitution in a quantitative way in children after TCRalphabeta/CD19-depleted allogeneic hematopoietic cell transplantation.

The treatment or condition label, read with the paper, signifies: allogeneic hematopoietic cell transplantation with graft depleted of TCRalphabeta T cells and CD19 B cells. The transplant recipients were children given TCRalphabeta/CD19-depleted allogeneic hematopoietic cell grafts. The germline V gene (reference sequence) yields GTSNPN for CDR1 and SVGIG for CDR2. V is trimmed back by 0 bases and J by 2 bases, and the junction contains 8 bases that no gene match accounts for. The CDR3 spans 16 residues, from the cysteine through the phenylalanine. The retained sequence is limited to the CDR3, 48 bases, with the frame set at the first base. Library prep was done by PCR. For sequencing, an Illumina HiSeq 2500 was employed. To normalize quantification of the TCRbeta repertoire, the TCR libraries were built with molecular barcoding that relied on unique molecular identifiers. TCRdb trimmed the raw reads at Q25, called clones with MiXCR and kept productive beta chains. Rows are combined by CDR3 protein, so each entry shows the most common genes and DNA. The sample table shows 700,000 to 950,000 distinct CDR3 sequences, and roughly 15% are seen once. The ten top clones hold approximately 4.5% of the sample.

Turning to this clonotype: The target of this receptor is not known. The input lacks base qualities; no much larger clone sits a single base away.

General conclusions and limits of the study: About two months after transplant, the apparently early recovery of alphabetaT-cell counts reportedly depended on just several hundred clones that had expanded rapidly and came from non-depleted graft cells. Over subsequent months, a decline in hyperexpanded clone frequencies was noted, and after one year, T-cell counts and TCRbeta diversity were mostly ascribed to newly produced T cells. In some patients, high TCRbeta diversity at day 60 was attributed to recipient T cells and intrathymic progenitors that had survived conditioning.

The TCR sequence derives from a male patient between 10 and 17 years old who had a stem cell transplant for acute lymphoblastic leukemia, so the T cells may come from the graft donor. Sequences were derived from PBMCs, mostly from graft donor cells, sampled 360 days after TCRalphabeta/CD19-depleted stem cell transplant. The receptor chain draws on TRBV30 and TRBJ2-7, with TRBD1 identical over 9 junction bases. The CDR3 has the sequence CAWSVVDRGFPYEQYF. The nucleotide sequence is given as TGTGCCTGGAGTGTTGTGGACAGGGGATTCCCCTACGAGCAGTACTTC.